This T cell receptor beta chain is from a study of technical replicates of blood from several donors. Clones were sequenced by immunoSEQ multiplex PCR, and TCRdb holds only the in-frame ones, with some missing. The sample contains approximately 73,000 clones, 92% of which appear only once. V lost 5 bases and J lost 4; bases outside the gene matches: 7. Per the germline V gene, CDR1 is PRHDT and CDR2 is FYEKMQ (reference sequence). CDR3 length: 14 residues. This TCR came from a human donor in good health. The chain uses TRBV13 and TRBJ2-7; 8 nucleotides line up with TRBD1. Specimen: T cells isolated from PBMCs. The CDR3 loop reads CASSKDRDLYEQYF. The CDR3 DNA reads TGTGCCAGCAGCAAGGACAGGGACCTTTACGAGCAGTACTTC.